One sample yielded the 19 T cell receptor beta chains listed below, sequenced in a study of T cells after yellow fever vaccination (dated by TCRdb to 2018 to 2020). What the treatment or condition label conveys for this sample: live attenuated yellow fever vaccine strain. The library was built by means of 5' RACE. The reads were generated on an Illumina HiSeq 2500. TCRdb took the public reads, trimmed them with fastp at Q25, ran MiXCR for clone calling and kept in-frame beta chains. Entries are consolidated by CDR3 protein sequence, retaining the most common genes and DNA. For this sample there are approximately 120,000 distinct CDR3 sequences; about 7% appear just once. The leading ten clones occupy around 2.7% of the sample. The sequences come from CD4+ T cells sorted from PBMCs, collected more than 8 days after the first yellow fever vaccination. These receptors came from a man in his late teens or twenties who received the YFV17D yellow fever vaccine.

This clonotype has a handful of counts. V usage is TRBV11-2 and J usage is TRBJ2-1; 11 nucleotides agree with TRBD2. The CDR3 contains 21 residues. Trimming removed 1 base from V and 7 bases from J; junction bases left unmatched: 21. Germline lookup yields CDR1 SGHAT and CDR2 FQNNGV. CDR3 residues: CASSLGSRLAGGHRTLNEQFF. Here the CDR3 DNA reads TGTGCCAGCAGCTTAGGGTCTCGCCTAGCGGGGGGCCATAGGACGCTAAATGAGCAGTTCTTC.

The chain employs TRBV5-1 and TRBJ2-5; 8 positions agree with TRBD2. The germline V gene encodes CDR1 SGHRS and CDR2 YFSETQ. The V gene end was trimmed by 1 base and the J gene end by 4 bases; junction bases not matched to a gene: 3. This CDR3 spans 14 amino acids. The CDR3 bases are TGCGCCAGCAGCTTGCAAGCGGGGGCAGAGACCCAGTACTTC. Protein sequence: CASSLQAGAETQYF.

This clonotype was seen only a few times. The chain uses TRBV4-3 and TRBJ1-5; D is perhaps TRBD1 (6 bases). In germline, CDR1 is LGHNA, CDR2 YSLEER. Deletions cut 2 bases from V and 7 bases from J, with 21 bases between. The CDR3 length is 17 residues. CDR3 sequence: CASSQSPGRGEGQPQHF. CDR3 DNA sequence: TGCGCCAGCAGCCAATCCCCTGGCAGGGGAGAAGGACAGCCCCAGCATTTT.

At least ten counts were recorded for this clonotype. This chain links TRBV20-1 with TRBJ1-6, with D tentatively TRBD1 (5 bases). The CDR3 totals 16 residues. The germline gives CDR1 DFQATT, CDR2 SNEGSKA (reference sequence). With 7 bases removed from V and 7 bases from J, the gap between germline ends came to 23 bases. The CDR3 reads CSDQVIRGVENSPLHF. The CDR3 bases are TGCAGTGACCAGGTCATCCGGGGCGTCGAAAATTCACCCCTCCACTTT.

As regards this clonotype: A much larger clone sits a single nucleotide away, making a read error possible. V and J are TRBV12-3 or TRBV12-4 and TRBJ2-5, with 9 bases identical to TRBD1. CDR3 size: 18 residues. The chain's CDR3 is CAISLVVAGTGIQETQYF. The CDR3 bases are TGTGCCATCAGTTTAGTCGTTGCCGGGACAGGGATCCAAGAGACCCAGTACTTC.

The V and J genes are TRBV4-3 and TRBJ2-1, with TRBD2 as a possible D gene (5 bases). The CDR3 contains 14 residues. Germline loops: CDR1 LGHNA, CDR2 YSLEER. Trimming cost V 0 bases and J 5 bases, with 8 bases left between them. For the CDR3, the DNA is TGCGCCAGCAGCCAAGATCCGGGAAACAATGAGCAGTTCTTC. The encoded protein is CASSQDPGNNEQFF.

There are many counts of this clonotype. The V gene is TRBV7-2, the J gene TRBJ2-1; 11 nucleotides line up with TRBD2. Germline CDR1 reads SGHTA; CDR2 reads FQGNSA. CDR3 length equals 15 residues. V shed 4 bases and J 11 bases; nucleotides not matched to a gene: 10. The CDR3 region has the DNA TGTGCCAGCAGCTCCATTAGCGGGGGGGCGGAGAAGCAGTTCTTC. Its translation: CASSSISGGAEKQFF.

In its sample, this clonotype was seen many times. In DNA, the CDR3 is TGTGCCAGCAGCTTAGTCCGCAGCTTCTCCTACAATGAGCAGTTCTTC. It encodes CASSLVRSFSYNEQFF. V usage is TRBV7-2 and J usage is TRBJ2-1; D call uncertain. The CDR3 sequence is 16 residues long. Germline V CDR1 and CDR2: SGHTA, FQGNSA. Trimming took off 1 base at V and 0 bases at J, with 10 bases between the two ends.

The chain links TRBV4-1 to TRBJ2-1; 9 positions match TRBD2. V gave up 6 bases and J gave up 6 bases; unmatched junction bases: 9. CDR3 length equals 15 residues. Germline V gene lookup returns CDR1 MGHRA and CDR2 YSYEKL. The CDR3 reads CASSVRGGSINEQFF. The CDR3 bases are TGCGCCAGCAGTGTGCGGGGGGGATCTATCAATGAGCAGTTCTTC.

This clonotype was seen ten or more times. The chain recombines TRBV6-5 with TRBJ1-5, with TRBD1 matching 7 bases. The germline V gene has CDR1 MNHEY and CDR2 SVGAGI. Trimming cost V 4 bases and J 7 bases; bases outside gene matches: 10. This CDR3 contains 15 residues. Written as DNA, the CDR3 is TGTGCCAGCAGTTCCGCGACAGGGAAGGGACAGCCCCAGCATTTT. It codes for CASSSATGKGQPQHF.

This clonotype has ten or more counts. The rearrangement uses TRBV29-1 and TRBJ2-1; possible D gene TRBD1, 5 bases. Trimming cost V 4 bases and J 1 base, with 14 bases left between them. The germline gives CDR1 SQVTM, CDR2 ANQGSEA. The length of the CDR3 is 15 residues. The CDR3 here is CSVAWGKFSYNEQFF. CDR3 nucleotides: TGCAGCGTTGCGTGGGGCAAATTTTCCTACAATGAGCAGTTCTTC.

This clonotype was counted at least ten times. J is TRBJ2-1 and V is TRBV5-1, with D hard to call. Germline CDR1 and CDR2: SGHRS and YFSETQ. There are 15 residues in the CDR3. The V and J ends lost 0 bases and 3 bases respectively, with 10 bases between them. CDR3 in amino acids: CASSLGLVNYNEQFF. The CDR3 DNA sequence: TGCGCCAGCAGCTTGGGTCTAGTAAACTACAATGAGCAGTTCTTC.

This clonotype was seen many times. V and J are TRBV2 and TRBJ1-3; D might be TRBD1 (6 bases). The CDR3 contains 12 residues. The V gene lost 4 bases and the J gene lost 7 bases, with 8 bases spanning the gap. From germline, CDR1 is SNHLY and CDR2 FYNNEI. The CDR3 is CASSGQGNTIYF. The DNA of the CDR3 is TGTGCCAGCAGTGGGCAGGGGAACACCATATATTTT.

In this sample, this clonotype turned up many times. The chain couples TRBV29-1 to TRBJ1-1; 8 bases are a match to TRBD1. Germline V gives CDR1 SQVTM, CDR2 ANQGSEA. This CDR3 has 13 residues. V dropped 5 bases and J dropped 6; count of bases not matched to a gene: 8. The CDR3 region is CSVSDRGLAEAFF. The CDR3 coding sequence is TGCAGCGTTTCCGACAGGGGTTTGGCTGAAGCTTTCTTT.

This clonotype was recorded many times. The chain couples TRBV5-6 to TRBJ1-5, with D possibly TRBD1 on 5 matching bases. Trimming stripped 4 bases from V and 7 bases from J, with 15 bases between. The length of the CDR3 is 14 residues. Looked up from germline, CDR1 is SGHDT and CDR2 is YYEEEE. The CDR3, as DNA: TGTGCCAGCAGCCCAAGGGGTGCGGCCCAGCCCCAGCATTTT. This translates into CASSPRGAAQPQHF.

This clonotype was observed many times. The chain recombines TRBV7-2 with TRBJ2-5; weak D call: TRBD2 (6 bases). This CDR3 is built from 14 residues. Germline V gene sequence: CDR1 SGHTA, CDR2 FQGNSA. V gave up 2 bases and J gave up 5 bases, with 12 bases separating them. As DNA, the CDR3 is TGTGCCAGCAGCTTAAACTCGGGGAGGGAGACCCAGTACTTC. Encoded protein: CASSLNSGRETQYF. The full variable domain, with the rest looked up from reference TRBV7-2 and TRBJ2-5, is GAGVSQSPSNKVTEKGKDVELRCDPISGHTALYWYRQSLGQGLEFLIYFQGNSAPDKSGLPSDRFSAERTGGSVSTLTIQRTQQEDSAVYLCASSLNSGRETQYFGPGTRLLVL.

This clonotype was recorded many times. The chain joins TRBV7-9 to TRBJ1-3; a possible D gene is TRBD1 (5 bases). Deletions cut 11 bases from V and 0 bases from J, with 14 bases between. The germline CDR1 and CDR2 sequences are SEHNR and FQNEAQ (reference sequence). This CDR3 is 14 amino acids long. The CDR3 loop is CASRPGSSGNTIYF. The CDR3 DNA is TGTGCCTCACGGCCAGGGAGCTCTGGAAACACCATATATTTT.

This clonotype was counted between two and nine times. V and J are TRBV3-1 and TRBJ1-4, with 8 bases matching TRBD1. The V and J ends lost 4 bases and 4 bases, in that order; junction bases with no gene match: 5. The CDR3 length is 15 residues. Germline V lookup: CDR1 LGHDT, CDR2 YNNKEL (reference sequence). CDR3 sequence (DNA): TGTGCCAGCAGCCGAGGACAGGGCTATAATGAAAAACTGTTTTTT. This codes for CASSRGQGYNEKLFF.

This clonotype occurred many times. The V call is TRBV11-2, the J call TRBJ2-2; D might be TRBD2 (5 bases). V shed 1 base and J shed 6 bases, with 9 bases lying between them. Germline lookup yields CDR1 SGHAT and CDR2 FQNNGV. The CDR3 extends over 14 amino acids. The CDR3 bases are TGTGCCAGCAGCTTAGGGGGTAGCGCCGGGGAGCTGTTTTTT. It specifies CASSLGGSAGELFF.